This TCR beta chain was sequenced for a study of T cells in Graves' hyperthyroidism and ophthalmopathy. Whole-study context: Initial diagnosis, before any treatment, was when peripheral blood was collected. Study-wide results and limits: Blood also contained most expanded thyroid clonotypes above 0.001.

The sample holds many counts of this clonotype. Its antigen is not known. Ophthalmopathy patients showed a Clinical Activity Score of at least 3, NOSPECS grade of at least 4 and duration under 3 months. The PBMCs were sourced from fresh peripheral blood (about 9.6 ml). TCR beta CDR3 region amplification was performed from RNA transcripts. A set of HTBI primers served as the primers for a first-round RT-PCR of the TCR CDR3. MiXCR, run by TCRdb on the multiplex PCR reads, gives a single entry per CDR3 protein. The repertoire holds fewer than 250,000 distinct CDR3 sequences, with approximately 23% as singletons. The CDR3 runs 15 residues. Germline CDR1 SQVTM, CDR2 ANQGSEA. J lost 1 base, V lost 7 bases, and 8 bases had no gene match.

The sequence came from a woman between 40 and 55 years old with Graves' ophthalmopathy. The chain carries TRBV29-1 and TRBJ1-5; 9 bases align to TRBD1. Sequenced: blood. The CDR3 loop is CSGTTGGQSNQPQHF. The CDR3 DNA follows: TGCAGCGGAACGACAGGGGGACAGAGCAATCAGCCCCAGCATTTT. Complete variable domain (other parts from reference TRBV29-1 and TRBJ1-5): SAVISQKPSRDICQRGTSLTIQCQVDSQVTMMFWYRQQPGQSLTLIATANQGSEATYESGFVIDKFPISRPNLTFSTLTVSNMSPEDSSIYLCSGTTGGQSNQPQHFGDGTRLSIL.